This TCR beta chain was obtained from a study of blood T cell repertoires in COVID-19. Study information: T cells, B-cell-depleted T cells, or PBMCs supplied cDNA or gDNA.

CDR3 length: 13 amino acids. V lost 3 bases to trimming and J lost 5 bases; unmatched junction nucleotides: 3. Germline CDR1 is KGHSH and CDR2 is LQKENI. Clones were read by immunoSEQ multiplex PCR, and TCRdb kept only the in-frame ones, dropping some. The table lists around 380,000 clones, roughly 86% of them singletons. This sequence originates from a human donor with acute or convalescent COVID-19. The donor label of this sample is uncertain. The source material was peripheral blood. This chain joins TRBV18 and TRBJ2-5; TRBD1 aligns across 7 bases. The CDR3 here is CASSPEQGETQYF. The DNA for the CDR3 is TGTGCCAGCTCACCCGAACAGGGGGAGACCCAGTACTTC.